One sample yielded the 16 T cell receptor beta chains listed below, sequenced in a study of shared clonotypes between healthy human individuals (dated by TCRdb to the early 2020s). The library came from the immunoSEQ multiplex PCR assay. What TCRdb holds here is the immuneACCESS table cut down to in-frame rearrangements. Part of the clones is not present; checked against another copy, under half of the missing clones reflect an unresolved V gene, and the others are unexplained. Across this sample there are some 2,000,000 clones, with less than 95% seen only once. Around 1.1% of the sample comes from the top ten. CD8 naive samples were CD45RO-negative cells positively selected for CCR7, giving a CD45RA+CCR7+ population that excluded TemRA cells. Sequenced sample: naive CD8+ T cells sorted from blood. The cell subset or site label here, explained by the study, means: CD45RA+CCR7+. These receptors came from a man between 18 and 35 years old in good health.

This rearrangement joins TRBV7-6 to TRBJ2-7; a possible D gene is TRBD2 (6 bases). This CDR3 spans 13 amino acids. Germline CDR1 SGHVS, CDR2 FNYEAQ. Trimming removed 0 bases from V and 7 bases from J, with 10 bases in between. CDR3 loop: CASSLAFGGEQYF. In DNA form, the CDR3 reads TGTGCCAGCAGCTTAGCGTTTGGGGGGGAGCAGTACTTC. The full variable domain, with the rest looked up from reference TRBV7-6 and TRBJ2-7, is GAGVSQSPRYKVTKRGQDVALRCDPISGHVSLYWYRQALGQGPEFLTYFNYEAQQDKSGLPNDRFSAERPEGSISTLTIQRTEQRDSAMYRCASSLAFGGEQYFGPGTRLTVT.

This chain links TRBV30 with TRBJ2-4; 9 positions match TRBD1. With 5 bases clipped from V and 4 bases from J, the junction kept 6 bases outside the gene matches. Germline V lookup: CDR1 GTSNPN, CDR2 SVGIG (reference sequence). This CDR3 is built from 14 residues. This chain's CDR3 is CAWCSGQGKNIQYF. CDR3 coding DNA: TGTGCCTGGTGCTCGGGACAGGGAAAAAACATTCAGTACTTC.

In regard to this clone: Other DNA sequences in this sample translate to the same CDR3. J is TRBJ2-7 and V is TRBV5-5; no definite D call. This CDR3 comprises 11 residues. V was trimmed by 4 bases and J by 3 bases, leaving 5 bases between them. Germline values: CDR1 SGHKS, CDR2 YYEKEE (reference sequence). The CDR3: CASSPSYEQYF. In DNA, the CDR3 is TGTGCCAGCAGCCCCAGCTACGAGCAGTACTTC.

The DNA of the CDR3 is TGTGCCAGCAGCGCCATCGGGGCTTCTAACTATGGCTACACCTTC. Translated, it gives CASSAIGASNYGYTF. The rearrangement links TRBV28 to TRBJ1-2; possibly TRBD1 for D (5 bases). Germline values: CDR1 MDHEN, CDR2 SYDVKM. The CDR3 spans 15 residues. The V gene lost 6 bases and the J gene lost 0 bases, with 14 bases spanning the gap.

The chain uses TRBV9 and TRBJ2-3, with D possibly matching TRBD2 (6 bases). V lost 3 bases and J 0 bases, leaving 14 bases between the germline ends. The germline CDR1 and CDR2 sequences are SGDLS and YYNGEE. The CDR3 extends over 16 amino acids. Written as DNA, the CDR3 is TGTGCCAGCAGCGGCCCTACCGGGACTAGCACAGATACGCAGTATTTT. Its translation is CASSGPTGTSTDTQYF.

This clone occurred a few times. The genes are TRBV30 and TRBJ1-3; D is unclear. The CDR3 length is 12 residues. The V gene's germline CDR1 is GTSNPN and CDR2 SVGIG (reference sequence). Trimming stripped 0 bases from V and 6 bases from J, with 6 bases between. CDR3 sequence reads: CAWSVLLNTIYF. In DNA, the CDR3 is TGTGCCTGGAGTGTTTTACTAAACACCATATATTTT.

As concerns this clone: Other nucleotide sequences in the sample specify the same CDR3. This chain connects TRBV5-6 to TRBJ2-5; D is possibly TRBD2 (7 bases). CDR3 length equals 13 residues. Trimming took 2 bases from V and 3 from J, leaving 8 bases between them. Germline V lookup: CDR1 SGHDT, CDR2 YYEEEE. CDR3 DNA: TGTGCCAGCAGCTTAGGGGGGGAAGAGACCCAGTACTTC. It encodes CASSLGGEETQYF.

The gene calls are TRBV6-5 and TRBJ1-5; D gene unclear. Germline CDR1 and CDR2: MNHEY and SVGAGI. This CDR3 is 13 amino acids long. V lost 5 bases to trimming and J lost 3 bases, with 8 bases between them. CDR3 loop: CASSTVFNQPQHF. DNA of the CDR3: TGTGCCAGCAGTACAGTATTCAATCAGCCCCAGCATTTT.

The V and J genes are TRBV7-9 and TRBJ2-3, with 11 positions matching TRBD2. Looked up from germline, CDR1 is SEHNR and CDR2 is FQNEAQ (reference sequence). The trim removed 1 base at V and 6 bases at J, leaving 12 bases unmatched. The CDR3 consists of 18 residues. DNA of the CDR3: TGTGCCAGCAGCTTAGGGGAATGGCTAGCGGGAGGAATGGATACGCAGTATTTT. Its translation: CASSLGEWLAGGMDTQYF.

The rearrangement uses TRBV7-3 and TRBJ1-2; possibly TRBD1 for D (6 bases). The CDR3 spans 15 residues. V dropped 5 bases and J dropped 3 bases, with 16 bases sitting between them. Germline assignment: CDR1 SGHTA and CDR2 FQGTGA. The CDR3 nucleotides are TGTGCCAGCAGCCGTTTGGGGGGCGCTGACTATGGCTACACCTTC. It is translated as CASSRLGGADYGYTF.

This rearrangement joins TRBV4-3 to TRBJ1-2; D unresolved. Germline V lookup: CDR1 LGHNA, CDR2 YSLEER. V lost 6 bases and J 7 bases, leaving 30 bases between the germline ends. The CDR3 contains 18 residues. The CDR3 spells CASRLIAPTEWSTSGYTF. The CDR3 bases are TGCGCCAGCAGGCTGATTGCCCCGACTGAGTGGAGTACATCTGGCTACACCTTC.

The chain combines TRBV30 with TRBJ2-7; 9 bases are shared with TRBD1. Trimming took 5 bases from V and 6 from J; bases not matched to a gene: 11. The germline CDR1 and CDR2 sequences are GTSNPN and SVGIG (reference sequence). This CDR3 is 14 amino acids long. This chain's CDR3 is CAWSWGQGMGEQYF. The CDR3 coding sequence is TGTGCCTGGTCATGGGGACAGGGAATGGGCGAGCAGTACTTC.

This clone was counted only a few times. Written as DNA, the CDR3 is TGTGCCAGCAGCACCGCCGCAGGCTATGGCTACACCTTC. Translated: CASSTAAGYGYTF. V usage is TRBV5-4 and J usage is TRBJ1-2; D call uncertain. V lost 4 bases, J lost 4 bases, and 11 bases lay in between. This CDR3 is built from 13 residues. Per the germline V gene, CDR1 is SGHNT and CDR2 is YYREEE (reference sequence).

The J gene is TRBJ2-2, the V gene TRBV9; possible D gene TRBD1, 5 bases. V lost 0 bases and J 2 bases, leaving 14 bases between the germline ends. Germline CDR1 SGDLS, CDR2 YYNGEE. The CDR3 runs 17 residues. Here the CDR3 reads CASSVAMAGLNTGELFF. The CDR3 nucleotides read TGTGCCAGCAGCGTAGCTATGGCAGGGTTAAACACCGGGGAGCTGTTTTTT.

The table lists this clone with a count of one. The chain is built from TRBV29-1 and TRBJ2-2; D may correspond to TRBD1 or TRBD2 (5 bases each). V lost 5 bases to trimming and J lost 3 bases, with 10 bases between them. Germline CDR1 is SQVTM and CDR2 is ANQGSEA. The CDR3 is 13 amino acids. The CDR3 coding sequence is TGCAGCGTTTCCGGGGCCTACACCGGGGAGCTGTTTTTT. Translated, it gives CSVSGAYTGELFF.

This chain links TRBV19 with TRBJ1-6; a possible D gene is TRBD1 (5 bases). Trimming pared 3 bases from V and 0 bases from J, leaving 15 bases between. This CDR3 has 18 residues. Germline V CDR1 and CDR2: LNHDA, SQIVND (reference sequence). The CDR3 DNA sequence: TGTGCCAGTAGTATGATGACAGCCTTCAGCTCCTATAATTCACCCCTCCACTTT. Amino acid sequence: CASSMMTAFSSYNSPLHF.